A single sample is the source of the 15 T cell receptor beta chains below, sequenced in a study of regulatory dendritic cells for organ transplantation. The data were produced by immunoSEQ multiplex PCR, yet TCRdb's version contains in-frame clones alone and is incomplete. The sample carries about 10,000 clones, about three fifths recorded once. Sorted subsets were CFSE-labeled and cultured less than 6 days with allogeneic dendritic cells. The antigens of these receptors remain unknown. What was sequenced was naive CD4+ T cells from blood cultured with dendritic cells. Subset: CD45RA+ naive T cells. These receptors were collected from a human donor in good health.

The V and J genes are TRBV5-6 and TRBJ1-2; 7 bases are a match to TRBD1. The CDR3 loop spans 14 amino acids. The trim removed 6 bases at V and 5 bases at J, leaving 10 bases unmatched. Per the germline V gene, CDR1 is SGHDT and CDR2 is YYEEEE. Here the CDR3 reads CASTASDRRYGYTF. The CDR3 nucleotides read TGTGCCAGCACCGCTTCGGACAGGAGGTATGGCTACACCTTC.

The chain couples TRBV29-1 to TRBJ1-1; 7 bases map to TRBD1. Germline lookup yields CDR1 SQVTM and CDR2 ANQGSEA. CDR3 length: 13 residues. With 6 bases clipped from V and 7 bases from J, the junction kept 11 bases outside the gene matches. The CDR3 DNA reads as TGCAGCGTGGCCCGGCAGGGGGGAATTGAAGCTTTCTTT. Translation: CSVARQGGIEAFF.

This clone was observed a handful of times. The V gene is TRBV7-8, the J gene TRBJ2-2, with D possibly being TRBD1 (6 bases). V was cut by 1 base and J by 1 base, with 13 bases left in between. The CDR3 extends over 17 amino acids. Germline values: CDR1 SGHVS, CDR2 FQNEAQ. The CDR3 bases are TGTGCCAGCAGCTTAGGGGGGCTGTCTTTGAACACCGGGGAGCTGTTTTTT. This codes for CASSLGGLSLNTGELFF.

This sequence joins TRBV13 and TRBJ1-2; 9 bases fit TRBD1. CDR3 length equals 12 residues. Trimming at V came to 10 bases and at J to 7 bases, leaving 7 bases not matched to a gene. CDR1 and CDR2 (germline): PRHDT, FYEKMQ (reference sequence). DNA of the CDR3: TGTGCCATGGGGACAGGGAATTCTGGCTACACCTTC. This encodes CAMGTGNSGYTF.

V gene TRBV5-4 combines with J gene TRBJ2-1; 7 nucleotides agree with TRBD1. This CDR3 is 14 amino acids long. The germline V gene has CDR1 SGHNT and CDR2 YYREEE (reference sequence). V shed 4 bases, J shed 7 bases, and the junction held 8 bases outside the gene matches. The CDR3 bases are TGTGCCAGCAGCAATAGGGGGCGGTTGAATGAGCAGTTCTTC. Residues: CASSNRGRLNEQFF. Looking up the rest from reference TRBV5-4 and TRBJ2-1 gives the full variable domain: ETGVTQSPTHLIKTRGQQVTLRCSSQSGHNTVSWYQQALGQGPQFIFQYYREEENGRGNFPPRFSGLQFPNYSSELNVNALELDDSALYLCASSNRGRLNEQFFGPGTRLTVL.

This chain links TRBV6-6 with TRBJ2-5, with 7 nucleotides matching TRBD2. The CDR3 loop spans 15 amino acids. With 6 bases clipped from V and 2 bases from J, the junction kept 9 bases outside the gene matches. The germline gives CDR1 MNHNY, CDR2 SVGAGI (reference sequence). CDR3 coding DNA: TGTGCCAGCAGGCGGGGAGGGGCGTGGCAAGAGACCCAGTACTTC. This encodes CASRRGGAWQETQYF.

In its sample, this clone was seen a few times. The gene calls are TRBV18 and TRBJ1-1; TRBD1 aligns across 11 bases. The germline CDR1 and CDR2 sequences are KGHSH and LQKENI. The CDR3 length is 17 residues. The junction had 12 bases not matched to a gene; V was cut back by 6 bases and J by 3 bases. CDR3 region: CASSPGTGGQGDTEAFF. DNA for the CDR3: TGTGCCAGCTCCCCCGGGACAGGGGGTCAAGGGGACACTGAAGCTTTCTTT. Filled out from reference TRBV18 and TRBJ1-1, the complete variable domain reads NAGVMQNPRHLVRRRGQEARLRCSPMKGHSHVYWYRQLPEEGLKFMVYLQKENIIDESGMPKERFSAEFPKEGPSILRIQQVVRGDSAAYFCASSPGTGGQGDTEAFFGQGTRLTVV.

This rearrangement joins TRBV7-2 to TRBJ2-1, with D unresolved. Germline V gene data show CDR1 as SGHTA and CDR2 as FQGNSA. Trimming removed 0 bases from V and 9 bases from J, with 9 bases in between. This CDR3 has 13 residues. For the CDR3, the DNA is TGTGCCAGCAGCTTAGCGCGGAGCTTTGAGCAGTTCTTC. Translating it yields CASSLARSFEQFF.

The chain is built from TRBV10-3 and TRBJ1-6; 7 nucleotides line up with TRBD1. Trimming at V came to 11 bases and at J to 8 bases, leaving 9 bases not matched to a gene. Looked up from germline, CDR1 is ENHRY and CDR2 is SYGVKD. The length of the CDR3 is 13 residues. In DNA, the CDR3 is TGTGCCGGGGGCAGGGGGGAAGATTCACCCCTCCACTTT. As protein: CAGGRGEDSPLHF.

There are a few counts of this clone. V gene TRBV5-1 combines with J gene TRBJ1-2, with D perhaps TRBD1 (6 bases). V shed 0 bases and J shed 6 bases, with 9 bases lying between them. The CDR3 is 13 amino acids. Germline values: CDR1 SGHRS, CDR2 YFSETQ. The CDR3 DNA sequence: TGCGCCAGCAGCTTGGAACAGGGAGATGGCTACACCTTC. Residues: CASSLEQGDGYTF.

The chain links TRBV19 to TRBJ2-7; the match to TRBD1 covers 8 bases. V lost 5 bases and J lost 4; bases outside the gene matches: 7. The CDR3 runs to 14 residues. Germline V gene lookup returns CDR1 LNHDA and CDR2 SQIVND (reference sequence). The CDR3 loop is CASSPRDRYYEQYF. The CDR3 nucleotides read TGTGCCAGTAGTCCGAGGGACAGGTATTACGAGCAGTACTTC.

The gene calls are TRBV9 and TRBJ2-7, with 10 bases matching TRBD2. CDR3 length equals 16 residues. Germline V CDR1 and CDR2: SGDLS, YYNGEE. V lost 0 bases, J lost 0 bases, and 3 bases stayed unmatched. Here the CDR3 DNA reads TGTGCCAGCAGCGTAGGGGCTAGCGGGGGCTCCTACGAGCAGTACTTC. It codes for CASSVGASGGSYEQYF.

The chain uses TRBV5-1 and TRBJ1-1; D uncertain. There are 14 residues in the CDR3. Trimming took off 4 bases at V and 3 bases at J, with 13 bases between the two ends. Germline CDR1 reads SGHRS; CDR2 reads YFSETQ. The CDR3 DNA follows: TGCGCCAGCAGCCCCTACAACCAGGACACTGAAGCTTTCTTT. It encodes CASSPYNQDTEAFF.

This clone showed up just a few times. The V gene is TRBV6-1, the J gene TRBJ1-6; TRBD1 is a possible D gene (6 bases). The CDR3 totals 13 residues. V lost 0 bases, J lost 11 bases, and 8 bases lay in between. Germline V gene data show CDR1 as MNHNS and CDR2 as SASEGT. The CDR3 spells CASSEARGTPLHF. The CDR3, as DNA: TGTGCCAGCAGTGAAGCCAGGGGAACACCCCTCCACTTT.

This chain connects TRBV5-4 to TRBJ2-1; 7 positions match TRBD2. The CDR3 consists of 17 residues. J lost 0 bases, V lost 4 bases, and 10 bases had no gene match. From germline, CDR1 is SGHNT and CDR2 YYREEE (reference sequence). The CDR3: CASSPDERGSSYNEQFF. DNA for the CDR3: TGTGCCAGCAGCCCCGATGAGCGGGGTAGCTCCTACAATGAGCAGTTCTTC.